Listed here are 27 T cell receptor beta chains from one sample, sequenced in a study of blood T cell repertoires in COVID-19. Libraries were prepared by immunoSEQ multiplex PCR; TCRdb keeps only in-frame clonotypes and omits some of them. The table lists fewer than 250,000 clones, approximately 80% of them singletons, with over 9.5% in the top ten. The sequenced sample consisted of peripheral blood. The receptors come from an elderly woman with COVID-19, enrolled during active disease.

The CDR3 nucleotides are TGTGCCAGCGGGGGACAGCCCAGGGGCTACACCTTC. This gives the protein CASGGQPRGYTF. The chain has TRBV2 and TRBJ1-2; TRBD1 matches at 7 bases. The germline gives CDR1 SNHLY, CDR2 FYNNEI. V shed 8 bases, J shed 8 bases, and the junction held 8 bases outside the gene matches. The CDR3 is 12 residues long.

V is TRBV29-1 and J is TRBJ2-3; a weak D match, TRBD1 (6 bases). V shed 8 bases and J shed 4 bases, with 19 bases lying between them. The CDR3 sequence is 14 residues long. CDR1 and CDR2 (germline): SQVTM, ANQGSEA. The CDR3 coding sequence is TGCAGCTTCTCATGGACAGAAGGGGCAGATACGCAGTATTTT. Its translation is CSFSWTEGADTQYF.

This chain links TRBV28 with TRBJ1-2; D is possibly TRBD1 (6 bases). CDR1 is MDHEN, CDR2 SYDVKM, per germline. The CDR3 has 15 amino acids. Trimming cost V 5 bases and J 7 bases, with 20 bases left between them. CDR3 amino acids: CASSATGRVLFGYTF. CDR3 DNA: TGTGCCAGCAGTGCCACAGGGAGGGTCCTCTTTGGCTACACCTTC.

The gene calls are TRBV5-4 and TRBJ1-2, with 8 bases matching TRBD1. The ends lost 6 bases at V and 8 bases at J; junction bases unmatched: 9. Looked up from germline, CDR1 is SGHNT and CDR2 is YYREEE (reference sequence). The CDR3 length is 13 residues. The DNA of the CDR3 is TGTGCCAGCAACCTTCAGGGGGCTTACGGCTACACCTTC. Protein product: CASNLQGAYGYTF.

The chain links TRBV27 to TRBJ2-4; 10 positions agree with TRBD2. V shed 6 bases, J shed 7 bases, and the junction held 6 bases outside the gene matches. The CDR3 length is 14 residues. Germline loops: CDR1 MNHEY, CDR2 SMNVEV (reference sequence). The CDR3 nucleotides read TGTGCCAGCAGAAAGTCGGGACTAGCGAACATTCAGTACTTC. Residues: CASRKSGLANIQYF.

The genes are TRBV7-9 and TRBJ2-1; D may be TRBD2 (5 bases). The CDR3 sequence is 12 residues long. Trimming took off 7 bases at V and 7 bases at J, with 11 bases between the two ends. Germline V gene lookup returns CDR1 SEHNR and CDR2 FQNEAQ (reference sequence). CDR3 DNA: TGTGCCAGCACCCTACGGGATAATGAGCAGTTCTTC. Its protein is CASTLRDNEQFF. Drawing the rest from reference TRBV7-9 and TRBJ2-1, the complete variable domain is DTGVSQNPRHKITKRGQNVTFRCDPISEHNRLYWYRQTLGQGPEFLTYFQNEAQLEKSRLLSDRFSAERPKGSFSTLEIQRTEQGDSAMYLCASTLRDNEQFFGPGTRLTVL.

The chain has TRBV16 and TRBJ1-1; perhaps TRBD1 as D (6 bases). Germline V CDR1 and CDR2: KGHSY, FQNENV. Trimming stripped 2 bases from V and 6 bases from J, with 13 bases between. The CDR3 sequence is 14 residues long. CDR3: CASSQTMKGAEAFF. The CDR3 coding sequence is TGTGCCAGCAGCCAAACGATGAAGGGGGCTGAAGCTTTCTTT. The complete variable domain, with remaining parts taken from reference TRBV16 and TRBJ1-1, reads GEEVAQTPKHLVRGEGQKAKLYCAPIKGHSYVFWYQQVLKNEFKFLISFQNENVFDETGMPKERFSAKCLPNSPCSLEIQATKLEDSAVYFCASSQTMKGAEAFFGQGTRLTVV.

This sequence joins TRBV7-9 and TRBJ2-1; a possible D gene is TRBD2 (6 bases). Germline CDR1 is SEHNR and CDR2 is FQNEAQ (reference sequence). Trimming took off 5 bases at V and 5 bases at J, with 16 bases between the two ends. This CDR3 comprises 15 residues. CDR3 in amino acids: CASSRGSGLNNEQFF. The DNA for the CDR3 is TGTGCCAGCAGCCGAGGGAGCGGACTAAACAATGAGCAGTTCTTC.

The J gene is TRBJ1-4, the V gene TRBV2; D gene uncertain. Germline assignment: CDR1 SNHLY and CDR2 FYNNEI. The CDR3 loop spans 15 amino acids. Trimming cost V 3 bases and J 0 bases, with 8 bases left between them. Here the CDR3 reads CASSDEAATNEKLFF. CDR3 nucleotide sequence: TGTGCCAGCAGTGACGAGGCAGCAACTAATGAAAAACTGTTTTTT.

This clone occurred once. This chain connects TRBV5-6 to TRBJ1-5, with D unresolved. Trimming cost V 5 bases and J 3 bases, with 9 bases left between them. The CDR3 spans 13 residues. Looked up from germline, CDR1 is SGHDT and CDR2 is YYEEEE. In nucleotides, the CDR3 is TGTGCCAGCAGTTTTAGATCCAATCAGCCCCAGCATTTT. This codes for CASSFRSNQPQHF.

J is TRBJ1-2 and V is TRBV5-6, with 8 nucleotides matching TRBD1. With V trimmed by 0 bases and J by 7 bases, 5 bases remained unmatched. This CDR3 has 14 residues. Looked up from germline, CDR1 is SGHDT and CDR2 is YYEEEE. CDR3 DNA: TGTGCCAGCAGCTTGGGGACAGGGCCTATTGGCTACACCTTC. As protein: CASSLGTGPIGYTF.

The DNA for the CDR3 is TGTGCCAGCAGCCCTTACGCGGGGGGGTTTCATGAGCAGTTCTTC. Translated: CASSPYAGGFHEQFF. The V and J genes are TRBV7-3 and TRBJ2-1, with 9 bases fitting TRBD2. The V and J ends lost 5 bases and 8 bases, in that order; junction bases with no gene match: 10. Germline V CDR1 and CDR2: SGHTA, FQGTGA. The length of the CDR3 is 15 residues.

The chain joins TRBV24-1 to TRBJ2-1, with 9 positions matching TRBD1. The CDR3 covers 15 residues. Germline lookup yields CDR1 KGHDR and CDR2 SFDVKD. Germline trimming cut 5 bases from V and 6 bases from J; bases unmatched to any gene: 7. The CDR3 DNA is TGTGCCACCAGTGGGGGACAGGGCCTTCGCAATGAGCAGTTCTTC. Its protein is CATSGGQGLRNEQFF.

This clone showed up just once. The CDR3 spells CASSPRTSGGRTDTQYF. Written as DNA, the CDR3 is TGTGCCAGCAGCCCAAGGACTAGCGGGGGTCGCACAGATACGCAGTATTTT. The chain couples TRBV11-2 to TRBJ2-3, with 13 bases fitting TRBD2. Germline trimming cut 5 bases from V and 1 base from J; bases unmatched to any gene: 6. CDR3 length: 17 residues. Germline assignment: CDR1 SGHAT and CDR2 FQNNGV.

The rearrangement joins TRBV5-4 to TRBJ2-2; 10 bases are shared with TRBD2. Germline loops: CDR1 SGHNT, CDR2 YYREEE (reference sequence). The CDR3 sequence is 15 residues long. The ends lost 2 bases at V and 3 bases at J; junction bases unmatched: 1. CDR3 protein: CASSFGLADTGELFF. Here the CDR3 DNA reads TGTGCCAGCAGCTTCGGACTAGCGGACACCGGGGAGCTGTTTTTT. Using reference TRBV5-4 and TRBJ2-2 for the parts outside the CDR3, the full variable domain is ETGVTQSPTHLIKTRGQQVTLRCSSQSGHNTVSWYQQALGQGPQFIFQYYREEENGRGNFPPRFSGLQFPNYSSELNVNALELDDSALYLCASSFGLADTGELFFGEGSRLTVL.

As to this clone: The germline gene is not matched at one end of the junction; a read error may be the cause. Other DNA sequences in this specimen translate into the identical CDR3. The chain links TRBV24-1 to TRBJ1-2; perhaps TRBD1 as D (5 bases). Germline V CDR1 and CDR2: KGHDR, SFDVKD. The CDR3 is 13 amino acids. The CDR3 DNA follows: TGCGCCACCAGTGATGTGCAGGGTTATGGCTACACCTTC. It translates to CATSDVQGYGYTF.

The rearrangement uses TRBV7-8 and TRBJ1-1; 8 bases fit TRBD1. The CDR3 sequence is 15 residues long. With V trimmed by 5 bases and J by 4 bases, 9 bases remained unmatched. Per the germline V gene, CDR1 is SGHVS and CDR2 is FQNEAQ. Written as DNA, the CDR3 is TGTGCCAGCAGCAAACGGACAGGGCCTGCCACTGAAGCTTTCTTT. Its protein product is CASSKRTGPATEAFF.

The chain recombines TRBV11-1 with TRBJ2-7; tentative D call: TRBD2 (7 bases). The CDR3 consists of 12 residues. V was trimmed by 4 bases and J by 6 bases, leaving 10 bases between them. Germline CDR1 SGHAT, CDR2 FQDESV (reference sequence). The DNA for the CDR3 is TGTGCCAGCAGCTCCGCGGGGGCCGAGCAGTACTTC. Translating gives CASSSAGAEQYF.

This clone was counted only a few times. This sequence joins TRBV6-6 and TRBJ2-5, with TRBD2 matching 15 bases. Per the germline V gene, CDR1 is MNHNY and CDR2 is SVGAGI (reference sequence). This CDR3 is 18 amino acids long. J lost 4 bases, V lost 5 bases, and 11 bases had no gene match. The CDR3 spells CASSLGLAGGPMGETQYF. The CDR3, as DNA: TGTGCCAGCAGTCTAGGACTAGCGGGGGGGCCAATGGGAGAGACCCAGTACTTC.

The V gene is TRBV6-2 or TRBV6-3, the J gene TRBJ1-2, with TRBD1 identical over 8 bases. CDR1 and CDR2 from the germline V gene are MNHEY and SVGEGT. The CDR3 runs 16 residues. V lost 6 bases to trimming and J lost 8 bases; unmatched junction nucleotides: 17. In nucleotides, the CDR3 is TGTGCCAGCAGCCGTGATGACCCTGACAGGGGATGGGGCTACACCTTC. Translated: CASSRDDPDRGWGYTF.

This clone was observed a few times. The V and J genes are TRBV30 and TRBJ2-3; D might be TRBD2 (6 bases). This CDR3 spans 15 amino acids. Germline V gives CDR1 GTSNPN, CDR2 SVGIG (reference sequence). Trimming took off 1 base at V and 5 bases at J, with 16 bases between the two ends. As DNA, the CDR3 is TGTGCCTGGAGTGCTTCCTCGGACTATGGAGATACGCAGTATTTT. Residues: CAWSASSDYGDTQYF.

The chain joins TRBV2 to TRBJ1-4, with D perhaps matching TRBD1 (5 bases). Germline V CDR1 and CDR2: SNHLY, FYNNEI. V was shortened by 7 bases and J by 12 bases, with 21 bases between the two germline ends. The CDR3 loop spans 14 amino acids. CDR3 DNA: TGTGCCAGCACCCCGGGACGCCTGGGGGGGGAACTGTTTTTT. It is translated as CASTPGRLGGELFF.

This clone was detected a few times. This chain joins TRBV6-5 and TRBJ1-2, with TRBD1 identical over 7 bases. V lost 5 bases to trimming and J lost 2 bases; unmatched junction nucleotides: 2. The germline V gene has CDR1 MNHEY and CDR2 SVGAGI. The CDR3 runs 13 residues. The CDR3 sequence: CASSPTGNYGYTF. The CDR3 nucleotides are TGTGCCAGCAGTCCGACAGGGAACTATGGCTACACCTTC.

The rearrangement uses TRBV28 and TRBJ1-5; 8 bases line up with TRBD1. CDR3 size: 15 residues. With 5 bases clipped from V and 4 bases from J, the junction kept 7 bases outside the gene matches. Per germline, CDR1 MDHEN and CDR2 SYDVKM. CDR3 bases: TGTGCCAGCAGTCTACCGACAGGGGCTAATCAGCCCCAGCATTTT. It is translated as CASSLPTGANQPQHF.

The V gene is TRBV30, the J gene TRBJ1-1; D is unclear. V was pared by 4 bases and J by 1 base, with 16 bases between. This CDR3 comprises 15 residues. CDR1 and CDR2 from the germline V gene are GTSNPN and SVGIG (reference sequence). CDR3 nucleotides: TGTGCCTGGACCCAGCGAGGGTTACAGAACACTGAAGCTTTCTTT. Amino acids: CAWTQRGLQNTEAFF.

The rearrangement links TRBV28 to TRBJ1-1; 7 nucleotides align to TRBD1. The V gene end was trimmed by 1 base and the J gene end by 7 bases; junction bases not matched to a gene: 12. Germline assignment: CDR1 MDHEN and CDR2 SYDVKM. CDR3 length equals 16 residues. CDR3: CASSLSPAGGESEAFF. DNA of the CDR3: TGTGCCAGCAGTTTATCCCCTGCAGGGGGAGAGAGTGAAGCTTTCTTT.

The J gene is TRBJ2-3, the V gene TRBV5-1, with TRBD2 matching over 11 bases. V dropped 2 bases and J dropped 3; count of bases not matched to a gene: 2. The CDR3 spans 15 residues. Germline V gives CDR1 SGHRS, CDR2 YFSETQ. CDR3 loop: CASSLLAGGTDTQYF. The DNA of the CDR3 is TGCGCCAGCAGCTTATTAGCGGGAGGGACAGATACGCAGTATTTT.